This T cell receptor (beta chain) was sequenced for a study of blood T cell repertoires in COVID-19. V was clipped by 1 base and J by 1 base, with 15 bases between them. Germline V gene sequence: CDR1 SGHAT, CDR2 FQNNGV. The CDR3 covers 17 residues. Sequencing was performed with immunoSEQ multiplex PCR; in TCRdb, only in-frame clones are kept and a portion is missing. The sample yields 30,000 or so clones, around four fifths seen once. V and J are TRBV11-2 and TRBJ2-3; D might be TRBD1 (5 bases). The TCR comes from a man between 50 and 59 years old with acute or convalescent COVID-19. Sequencing was performed on peripheral blood. CDR3 nucleotides: TGTGCCAGCAGCTTAGGTGGCAGGGAACGGGGCACAGATACGCAGTATTTT. Its protein product is CASSLGGRERGTDTQYF.